This TCR beta chain is drawn from a study of Ad26.COV2.S vaccination and SARS-CoV-2 variants. Points on this clone: Its matching antigen is unknown.

Sequenced by immunoSEQ multiplex PCR; TCRdb stores in-frame clones only, minus some. The sample lists roughly 300,000 clones; roughly 89% were seen once. Stated treatment: around 19 received Ad26.COV2.S at low or high dose, single or two shots; roughly 5 received placebo; per-sample allocation not given. Samples analyzed were those drawn on day 63 after the first vaccine or placebo injection. Overall study findings and caveats: Vaccinated and placebo-treated recipients had similar non-spike TCR breadth.

CDR3 length equals 13 residues. Germline V lookup: CDR1 MGHDK, CDR2 SYGVNS. Germline trimming cut 6 bases from V and 7 bases from J; bases unmatched to any gene: 6. This sequence was found in a person between 18 and 59 years old who received the Ad26.COV2.S COVID-19 vaccine or a placebo. J is TRBJ1-1 and V is TRBV25-1; 9 nucleotides agree with TRBD1. The sample in question was peripheral blood, obtained in a trial of Ad26.COV2.S vaccine versus placebo. CDR3 in DNA: TGTGCCAGCAGCCCTCCGGGACAGGGTGAAGCTTTCTTT. Encoded protein: CASSPPGQGEAFF.